This T cell receptor beta chain was found in a study of cytomegalovirus exposure and HLA in healthy donors (dated by TCRdb to 2015 to 2018). Notes on the research overall: The 500 to 800 repertoires of the first cohort and the 120 or so validation repertoires were produced on the same platform, according to a later analysis. The study aimed to test whether signatures of past pathogen exposure could be identified by cataloging public T cell receptors. Besides the first cohort of approximately 670 subjects, a separate validation cohort made up of over 95 different subjects was used. High-throughput TCR immunosequencing, statistical association of individual TCRs with disease status, and machine learning were combined to predict cytomegalovirus infection status. Study-wide conclusions, independent of this receptor: A total of 164 TCR beta chains were listed by the study as associated with cytomegalovirus. The authors suggested that the approach could potentially be generalized to other disease states and immunological phenotypes. In vitro tests confirmed that three of the cytomegalovirus-associated TCR beta chains recognize cytomegalovirus antigens. The classifier was reported to diagnose cytomegalovirus status with high specificity and sensitivity in both the original cohort and the validation cohort. While some public TCRs were present in many individuals, most TCR sequences turned up only very rarely across donors. In a later analysis, TCRs clustered in the first cohort were found to also tend to co-occur in the roughly 120 validation repertoires, with approximately 95% of cluster scores above 0. A later analysis lacked HLA typing for the validation cohort, so it scored co-occurrence in that cohort across all 120 repertoires.

Worth noting for this clone: Its antigen remains unidentified. Per-nucleotide qualities are absent, and no much larger clonotype sits a single base away.

The donors belonged to the validation cohort of over a hundred subjects, which was separate from the roughly 670-subject first cohort. CDR3 length: 16 amino acids, cysteine to phenylalanine. Just CDR3 DNA is preserved here, 48 bases in frame from base 1. Trimming accounts for 0 bases at V and 8 bases at J, while the number of junction bases matched to no gene is 10. Per the germline V gene, LGHNA is the CDR1 and YSLEER is the CDR2. The library relied on the immunoSEQ multiplex PCR assay. On the study's bioinformatics: To diagnose cytomegalovirus status from the catalog of TCR beta chain sequences, a statistical classification framework was built. The source is immuneACCESS, and TCRdb retained only in-frame sequences with V and J called. Part of the clones is not carried over; for the studies checked, unresolved V genes explain less than half of this, and the remainder is unexplained. V and J calls plus clone size are reproduced from that table; the DNA served to infer D and trimming. In all, the sample holds about 260,000 clones, and 90% of those were seen once. The biggest ten clones account for approximately 3.1% of the sample.

The chain was built from TRBV4-3 and TRBJ2-3, with TRBD2 matching 8 junction bases. The sequencing sample was made of PBMCs. This clonotype was sampled from a woman aged 25 to 39 in good health and CMV-seronegative. Here the CDR3 is given as CASSQEIPGRGVTQYF. The DNA sequence is given as TGCGCCAGCAGCCAAGAAATCCCCGGGAGGGGAGTTACGCAGTATTTT.